This T cell receptor (beta chain) was identified during a study of CD8 T cells in ankylosing spondylitis listed by TCRdb under 2017. About the study as a whole: To find TCR variants linked to disease, the study profiled T cell receptor beta repertoires in ankylosing spondylitis patients and healthy donors. The whole study cohort included about a hundred healthy donors and roughly 24 ankylosing spondylitis patients. Peripheral blood samples were taken, and synovial fluid was additionally collected from ankylosing spondylitis patients.

The sequencing machine was an Illumina HiSeq 2500. TCR beta libraries were prepared by quantitative 5'-RACE with molecular barcodes. Turning to the authors' computational methods: To identify disease-linked TCR variants, a new computational method was used, one built on a probabilistic model of VDJ rearrangement. Starting from the raw public reads, TCRdb applied fastp trimming at Q25, assembled clones with MiXCR and retained in-frame beta chains. Records with the same CDR3 protein are collapsed into one entry carrying the most frequent genes and DNA. Here the V and J calls rest on TCRdb's processing, not on the authors' analysis. The sample contains around 140,000 distinct CDR3 sequences, roughly 10% of them found a single time. The top ten hold approximately 4% of the sample. What the authors observed across the whole study: The disease-linked clones had a CD8+ phenotype and were found at relatively low frequencies in peripheral blood. A TCR beta motif of about 8 highly homologous amino acid variants appeared characteristic of blood from ankylosing spondylitis patients. Significant enrichment of the disease-linked clones was reported in matched synovial fluid samples from ankylosing spondylitis patients. Some of the motif variants had been reported before in the synovial fluid and blood of reactive arthritis patients, a finding that suggests common disease-initiation mechanisms.

In its sample, this clonotype was seen many times. The specificity of this receptor is unknown. No base quality information exists; no much larger clone differs at one position. The CDR3 holds 12 amino acids from the cysteine to the phenylalanine. Only CDR3 DNA remains: 36 bases, in frame from the first base. The CDR1 and CDR2 encoded by the germline V gene are SQVTM and ANQGSEA. V was cut back by 0 bases and J by 8 bases, leaving a gap of 10 bases between them. This receptor was obtained from a female donor with ankylosing spondylitis or in good health (not recorded which). Sequencing was done on a sample of blood, either unsorted or a sorted T cell fraction (not recorded which). Recombination joined TRBV29-1 with TRBJ1-2; matching of 5 bases hints at TRBD1 as the D gene. The DNA sequence is given as TGCAGCGTTGAAGACGCAGGGAACGGCTACACCTTC. It specifies CSVEDAGNGYTF.